The source of this T cell receptor beta chain is a study of T cells in Graves' hyperthyroidism and ophthalmopathy (dated by TCRdb to between 2019 and 2020). With respect to the entire study: Peripheral blood samples were taken at the time of initial diagnosis, prior to any treatment. In addition, the study compared T-cell repertoires in thyroid tissue and in blood from six Graves' hyperthyroidism patients. According to the paper, TCR Vbeta CDR3 sequencing was carried out on over 130 peripheral blood samples, which came from 40 to 45 ophthalmopathy, under 85 hyperthyroidism and roughly 17 progressor patients. Whether ophthalmopathy could be predicted prospectively was tested in an independent validation cohort made up of roughly 19 hyperthyroidism patients plus 17 patients who later progressed to ophthalmopathy. To identify distinguishing TCR V-J signatures, a discovery cohort of about a hundred patients was used, comprising 40 to 45 with Graves' ophthalmopathy and 55 to 65 with stable Graves' hyperthyroidism. Once sampling was done, hyperthyroidism patients were given methimazole at a starting dose of 30 mg daily, whereas ophthalmopathy patients were given high-dose intravenous methylprednisolone. The 80 to 100 discovery patients were randomly divided into training and test sets at a 7:3 ratio. The research as a whole found: No statistical method was used to set the sample size in advance, and investigators knew the group allocation. During validation, the model predicted progression to ophthalmopathy a median of about 5.9 months ahead of onset, with more than 60% sensitivity and 72.22% specificity. Ophthalmopathy was separated from stable hyperthyroidism by a 13 V-J signature model, with approximately 90% sensitivity and 81% to 83% specificity obtained in cross-validation and 80%/75% obtained in testing. Most expanded thyroid clonotypes (frequency above 0.001) were also found in blood, which suggests that blood repertoires may mirror thyroid immune responses.

TCR beta CDR3 regions were amplified from RNA transcripts. A first-round RT-PCR of the TCR CDR3 used the HTBI primer set with the Qiagen OneStep RT-PCR kit. Libraries were constructed in a second round of multiplex PCR, after which size selection and purification were performed. The libraries were sequenced on an Illumina HiSeq2000 using paired-end 100 bp reads. On the authors' methods: SOAPnuke was used to process the raw data, throwing out any read that contained adapters or uncalled bases, had a mean Phred below 15, or lacked an exact constant-primer or identifier match. High-quality paired reads were merged using COPE v1.2.5, and each unique nucleotide sequence was defined as a clonotype. Clonotypes were aligned to IMGT TRBV, TRBD and TRBJ reference segments using MiTCR v1.1. Analysis was restricted to V-J combinations with a frequency above 0.0001, which covered 99.2% of repertoires. The TCS score was defined as the ratio of F50 (clonal expansion) to E x V (chaos), calculated using BLOSUM62-based TCRdist between CDR3 peptides within each V-J. Welch's t-statistics and random forest reduced several hundred V-J features to some 14, which were used in a naive Bayes classifier (R e1071). In-frame beta chains were kept once TCRdb had trimmed the public reads at Q25 with fastp and called clones with MiXCR. Each entry merges the rows of one CDR3 protein and shows their most common DNA and genes. These V and J calls rely on TCRdb rather than the paper's analysis. Here the sample has approximately 370,000 distinct CDR3 sequences; 14% to 15% occur a single time. In total, the top ten clones hold approximately 30% of the sample.

From its cysteine to its phenylalanine, the CDR3 spans 14 amino acids. The kept DNA is CDR3 alone, 42 bases in frame from the first base. Reading the germline V gene (reference sequence) gives CDR1 SEHNR and CDR2 FQNEAQ. V loses 5 bases of germline sequence and J loses 2 bases, and the interval between the two ends is 12 bases. Stable Graves' hyperthyroidism was defined as no progression to ophthalmopathy during 18 months of follow-up. The hyperthyroidism patients were between 18 and 65 years old and newly diagnosed, with a disease duration of less than 2 months. Any patient with an uncontrolled infection, another autoimmune disease, pregnancy or lactation was excluded. Clinical symptoms, serum thyroxine and TRAb, thyroid ultrasound, and orbital computed tomography formed the basis for the diagnoses. PBMCs were separated from approximately 9.9 ml of fresh peripheral blood using Ficoll-Paque density gradient centrifugation. Trizol reagent was used to extract total RNA, and RNA quality was then checked on an Agilent 2100 Bioanalyzer.

Note on this clonotype: It has no known antigen specificity. No base quality values were provided; no much bigger clone lies one nucleotide off.

This chain is built from TRBV7-9 and TRBJ2-5, with the D call perhaps TRBD1 or TRBD2, as 5 bases match in each case. The sequencing input was blood. The sequence came from a woman between 25 and 40 years old with Graves' hyperthyroidism. The CDR3 region has the sequence CASSIRGPQETQYF. The nucleotide sequence is given as TGTGCCAGCAGCATAAGGGGACCGCAAGAGACCCAGTACTTC.